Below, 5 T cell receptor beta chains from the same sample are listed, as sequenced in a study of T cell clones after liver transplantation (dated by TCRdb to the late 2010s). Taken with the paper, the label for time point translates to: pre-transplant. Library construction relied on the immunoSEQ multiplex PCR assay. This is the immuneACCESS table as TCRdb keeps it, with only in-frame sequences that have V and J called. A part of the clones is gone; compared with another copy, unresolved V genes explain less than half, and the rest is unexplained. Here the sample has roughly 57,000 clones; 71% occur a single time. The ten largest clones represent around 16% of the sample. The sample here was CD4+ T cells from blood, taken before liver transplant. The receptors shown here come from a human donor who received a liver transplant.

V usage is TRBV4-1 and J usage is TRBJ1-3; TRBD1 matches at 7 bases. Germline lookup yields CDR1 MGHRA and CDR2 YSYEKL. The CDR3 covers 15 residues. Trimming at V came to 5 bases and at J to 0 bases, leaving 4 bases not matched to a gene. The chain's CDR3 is CASSLRDSSGNTIYF. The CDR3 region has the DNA TGCGCCAGCAGCTTACGGGACAGCTCTGGAAACACCATATATTTT.

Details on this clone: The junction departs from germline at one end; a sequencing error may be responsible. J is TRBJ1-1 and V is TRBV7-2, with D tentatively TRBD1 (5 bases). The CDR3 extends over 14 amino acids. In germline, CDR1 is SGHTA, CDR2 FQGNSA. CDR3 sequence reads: CASSLGLSNTETFF. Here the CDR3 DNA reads TGTGCCAGCAGCTTGGGACTTTCGAACACTGAAACTTTCTTT.

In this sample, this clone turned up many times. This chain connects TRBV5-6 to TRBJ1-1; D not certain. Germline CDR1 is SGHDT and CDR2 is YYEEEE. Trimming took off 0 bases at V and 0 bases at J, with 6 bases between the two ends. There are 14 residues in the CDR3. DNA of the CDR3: TGTGCCAGCAGCTTGGATCACATGAACACTGAAGCTTTCTTT. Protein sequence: CASSLDHMNTEAFF.

As DNA, the CDR3 is TGTGCCAGCACAGGGACTAGCCTAAATGAGCAGTTCTTC. Its translation is CASTGTSLNEQFF. This chain uses TRBV7-3 with TRBJ2-1, with 9 positions matching TRBD2. V lost 7 bases to trimming and J lost 7 bases; unmatched junction nucleotides: 5. CDR3 length: 13 amino acids. Germline-derived CDR1 and CDR2 are SGHTA and FQGTGA.

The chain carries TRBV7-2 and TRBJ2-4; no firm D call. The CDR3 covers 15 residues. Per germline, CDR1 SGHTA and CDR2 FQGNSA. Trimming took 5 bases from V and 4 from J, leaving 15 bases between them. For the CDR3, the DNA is TGTGCCAGCAGCCCTAGACGAGACGGGAAAAACATTCAGTACTTC. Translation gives CASSPRRDGKNIQYF.